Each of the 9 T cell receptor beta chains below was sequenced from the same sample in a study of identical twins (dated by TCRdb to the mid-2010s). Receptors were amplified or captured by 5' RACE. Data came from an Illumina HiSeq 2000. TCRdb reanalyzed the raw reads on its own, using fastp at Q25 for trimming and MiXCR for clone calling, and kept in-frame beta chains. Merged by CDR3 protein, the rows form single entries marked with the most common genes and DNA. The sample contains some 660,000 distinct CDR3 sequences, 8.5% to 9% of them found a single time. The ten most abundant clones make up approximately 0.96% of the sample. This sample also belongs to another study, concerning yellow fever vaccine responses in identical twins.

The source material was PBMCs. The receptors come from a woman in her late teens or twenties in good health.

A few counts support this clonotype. The CDR3 DNA reads as TGCAGTGCTAGTAGGCAGGGAATCAAAAACATTCAGTACTTC. Translation gives CSASRQGIKNIQYF. The J gene is TRBJ2-4, the V gene TRBV20-1; TRBD1 might be the D (5 bases). V was pared by 3 bases and J by 3 bases, with 12 bases between. Germline V CDR1 and CDR2: DFQATT, SNEGSKA (reference sequence). This CDR3 is 14 amino acids long.

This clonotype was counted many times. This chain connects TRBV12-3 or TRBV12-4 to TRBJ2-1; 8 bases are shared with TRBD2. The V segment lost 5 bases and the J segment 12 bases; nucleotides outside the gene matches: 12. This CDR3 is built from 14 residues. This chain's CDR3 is CASSPTGLVSAQFF. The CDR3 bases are TGTGCCAGCAGTCCCACGGGACTAGTCAGTGCGCAGTTCTTC.

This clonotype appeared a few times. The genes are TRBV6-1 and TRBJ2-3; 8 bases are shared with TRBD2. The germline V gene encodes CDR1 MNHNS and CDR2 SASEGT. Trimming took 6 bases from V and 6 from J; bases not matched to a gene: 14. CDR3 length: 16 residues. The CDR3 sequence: CASRQTWTGGADTQYF. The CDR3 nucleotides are TGTGCCAGCAGACAAACTTGGACGGGGGGGGCCGATACGCAGTATTTT.

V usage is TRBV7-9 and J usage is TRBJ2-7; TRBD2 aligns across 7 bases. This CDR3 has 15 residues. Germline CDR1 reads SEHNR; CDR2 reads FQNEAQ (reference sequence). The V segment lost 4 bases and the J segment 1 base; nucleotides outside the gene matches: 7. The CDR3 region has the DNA TGTGCCAGCAGCTGGCGGGAGTTGAGGTCCTACGAGCAGTACTTC. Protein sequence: CASSWRELRSYEQYF.

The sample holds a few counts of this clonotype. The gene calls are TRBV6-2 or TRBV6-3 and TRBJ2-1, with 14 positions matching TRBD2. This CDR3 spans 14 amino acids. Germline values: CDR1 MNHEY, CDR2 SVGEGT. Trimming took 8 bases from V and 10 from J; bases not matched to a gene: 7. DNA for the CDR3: TGTGCCAGCGGGACTAGCGGGAGACTAGGGGAGCAGTTCTTC. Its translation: CASGTSGRLGEQFF.

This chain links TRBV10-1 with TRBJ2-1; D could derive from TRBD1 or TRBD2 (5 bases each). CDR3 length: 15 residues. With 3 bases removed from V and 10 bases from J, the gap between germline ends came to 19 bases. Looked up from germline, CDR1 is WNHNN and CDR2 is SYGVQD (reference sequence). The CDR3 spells CASSDREGPKWEQFF. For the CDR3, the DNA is TGCGCCAGCAGTGACCGAGAGGGGCCCAAGTGGGAGCAGTTCTTC.

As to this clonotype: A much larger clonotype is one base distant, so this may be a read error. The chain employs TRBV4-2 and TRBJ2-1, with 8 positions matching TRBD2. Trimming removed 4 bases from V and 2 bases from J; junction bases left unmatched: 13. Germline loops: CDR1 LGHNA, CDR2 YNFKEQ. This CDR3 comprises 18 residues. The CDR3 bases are TGTGCCAGCAGCCCGCCGACTGGCGGGAGGTTCCCCTACAATGAGCAGTTCTTC. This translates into CASSPPTGGRFPYNEQFF.

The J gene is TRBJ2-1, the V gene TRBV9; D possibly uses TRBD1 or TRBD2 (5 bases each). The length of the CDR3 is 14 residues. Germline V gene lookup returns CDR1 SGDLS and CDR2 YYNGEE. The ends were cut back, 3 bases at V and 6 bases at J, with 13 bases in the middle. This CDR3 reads CASSGSREINEQFF. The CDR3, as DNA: TGTGCCAGCAGCGGTTCCAGGGAGATCAATGAGCAGTTCTTC.

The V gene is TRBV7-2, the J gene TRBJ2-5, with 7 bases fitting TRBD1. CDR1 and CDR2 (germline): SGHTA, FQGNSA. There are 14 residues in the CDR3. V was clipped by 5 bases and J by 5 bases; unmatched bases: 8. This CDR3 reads CASSTQVGGETQYF. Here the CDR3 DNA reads TGTGCCAGCAGCACCCAAGTAGGGGGCGAGACCCAGTACTTC. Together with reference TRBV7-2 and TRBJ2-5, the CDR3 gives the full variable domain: GAGVSQSPSNKVTEKGKDVELRCDPISGHTALYWYRQSLGQGLEFLIYFQGNSAPDKSGLPSDRFSAERTGGSVSTLTIQRTQQEDSAVYLCASSTQVGGETQYFGPGTRLLVL.